This TCR beta chain was recovered during a study of read filtering for tumor transcriptome and immune sequencing. The CDR3 totals 15 residues. The V segment lost 7 bases and the J segment 0 bases; nucleotides outside the gene matches: 4. Germline-derived CDR1 and CDR2 are MNHEY and SVGAGI. The library was built from approximately 400 ng RNA with molecular barcoded adaptors for alpha/delta and beta/gamma chains. TCRdb reprocessed the reads via MiXCR and lists one record per CDR3 protein. The sample consists of roughly 59,000 distinct CDR3 sequences, roughly 20% of them appearing once. This clonotype was recorded many times.

Sequencing was performed on a population of CD138-negative cells sorted from bone marrow. The receptor's source is a donor aged 40 or older with multiple myeloma. This chain connects TRBV6-5 to TRBJ2-5; TRBD2 matches at 11 bases. The CDR3 DNA sequence: TGTGCCAGCACCATGACTAGCGGGAACCAAGAGACCCAGTACTTC. Translating it yields CASTMTSGNQETQYF.